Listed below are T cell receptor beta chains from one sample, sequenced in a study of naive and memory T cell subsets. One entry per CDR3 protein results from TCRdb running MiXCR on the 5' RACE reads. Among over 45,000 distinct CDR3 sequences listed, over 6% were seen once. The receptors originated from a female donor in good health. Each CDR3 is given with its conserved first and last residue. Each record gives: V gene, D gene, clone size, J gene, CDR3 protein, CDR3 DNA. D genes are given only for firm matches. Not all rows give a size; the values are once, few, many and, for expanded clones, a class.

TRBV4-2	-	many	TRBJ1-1	CASSQIAQNTEAFF	TGTGCCAGCAGCCAAATTGCCCAGAACACTGAAGCTTTCTTT
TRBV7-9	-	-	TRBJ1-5	CASSLTGGNNQPQHF	TGTGCCAGCAGCTTAACCGGGGGGAACAATCAGCCCCAGCATTTT
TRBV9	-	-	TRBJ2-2	CVSSVIVGGELFF	TGTGTCAGCAGCGTAATCGTGGGCGGGGAGCTGTTTTTT
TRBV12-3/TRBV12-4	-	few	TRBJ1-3	CASSLQGGSGNTIYF	TGTGCCAGCAGTTTACAGGGTGGGTCCGGAAACACCATATATTTT
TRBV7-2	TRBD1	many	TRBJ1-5	CASSDTGTGKYF	TGTGCCAGCAGCGACACCGGGACAGGGAAGTATTTT
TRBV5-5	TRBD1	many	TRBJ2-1	CASSFRGQGVHEQFF	TGTGCCAGCAGCTTCCGGGGACAGGGTGTCCATGAGCAGTTCTTC
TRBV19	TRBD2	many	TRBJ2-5	CASSPSGGSFETQYF	TGTGCCAGTAGTCCGTCGGGGGGATCGTTTGAGACCCAGTACTTC
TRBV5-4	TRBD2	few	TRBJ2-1	CASSLQAGGGNEQFF	TGTGCCAGCAGCTTACAAGCGGGGGGAGGCAATGAGCAGTTCTTC
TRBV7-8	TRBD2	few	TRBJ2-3	CASSLAATSGSTDTQYF	TGTGCCAGCAGCTTAGCTGCGACTAGCGGTAGCACAGATACGCAGTATTTT
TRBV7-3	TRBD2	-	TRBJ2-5	CASSLNGGFQETQYF	TGTGCCAGCAGCTTAAACGGGGGGTTTCAAGAGACCCAGTACTTC
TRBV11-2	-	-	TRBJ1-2	CASSFRREEGYTF	TGTGCCAGCAGCTTTCGCAGGGAAGAAGGCTACACCTTC
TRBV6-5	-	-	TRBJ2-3	CASSWSGSYTDTQYF	TGTGCCAGCAGTTGGTCCGGCAGCTACACAGATACGCAGTATTTT
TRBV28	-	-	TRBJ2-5	CASSLDAPGTQYF	TGTGCCAGCAGTTTGGACGCCCCGGGGACCCAGTACTTC
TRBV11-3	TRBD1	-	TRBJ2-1	CASSLSGQGRGEQFF	TGTGCCAGCAGCTTATCCGGACAGGGAAGGGGTGAGCAGTTCTTC
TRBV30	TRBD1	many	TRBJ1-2	CAWSRQGTFDFGYTF	TGTGCCTGGAGTCGACAGGGGACCTTTGACTTTGGCTACACCTTC
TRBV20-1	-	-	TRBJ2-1	CSVTGGQKDSLPGIF	TGCAGCGTGACGGGCGGACAGAAGGACAGCCTTCCCGGGATCTTC
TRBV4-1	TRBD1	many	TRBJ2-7	CASSQVVGQGIYEQYF	TGCGCCAGCAGCCAAGTGGTGGGACAGGGAATCTACGAGCAGTACTTC
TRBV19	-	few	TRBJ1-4	CASSVGRNEKLFF	TGTGCCAGTAGTGTCGGACGTAATGAAAAACTGTTTTTT
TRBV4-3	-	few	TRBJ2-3	CASSQEFRGHLMNTQYF	TGCGCCAGCAGCCAAGAATTCAGGGGACATTTAATGAATACGCAGTATTTT
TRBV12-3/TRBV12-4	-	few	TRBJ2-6	CASSPTGDKAGRSGANVLTF	TGTGCCAGCAGTCCTACAGGGGACAAAGCGGGGCGATCTGGGGCCAACGTCCTGACTTTC
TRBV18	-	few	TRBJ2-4	CASSPPDSRIAKNIQYF	TGTGCCAGCTCACCTCCCGACAGCAGGATAGCCAAAAACATTCAGTACTTC
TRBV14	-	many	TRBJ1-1	CASSQGPRLVTEAFF	TGTGCCAGCAGCCAAGGACCCCGATTGGTAACTGAAGCTTTCTTT
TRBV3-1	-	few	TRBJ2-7	CASSRGRSGEQYF	TGTGCCAGCAGCCGGGGGAGATCCGGCGAGCAGTACTTC
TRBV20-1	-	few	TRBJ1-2	CSARDQGRLLSGYTF	TGCAGTGCTAGAGATCAGGGCAGGTTACTATCCGGCTACACCTTC
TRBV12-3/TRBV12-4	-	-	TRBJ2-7	CASSRWGEVAGEQYF	TGTGCCAGCAGCAGGTGGGGGGAGGTGGCTGGCGAGCAGTACTTC
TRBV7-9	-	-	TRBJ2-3	CASSRRQGTDTQYF	TGTGCCAGCAGCCGCCGACAGGGCACAGATACGCAGTATTTT
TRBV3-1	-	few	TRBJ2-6	CASSPRGSGANVLTF	TGTGCCAGCAGCCCCAGGGGATCTGGGGCCAACGTCCTGACTTTC
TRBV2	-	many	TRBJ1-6	CATAIANRANSPLHF	TGTGCCACCGCCATTGCTAACAGGGCTAATTCACCCCTCCACTTT
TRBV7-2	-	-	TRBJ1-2	CASRPGLLDYGYTF	TGTGCCAGCAGACCGGGACTCCTTGACTATGGCTACACCTTC
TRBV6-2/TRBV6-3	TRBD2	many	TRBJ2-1	CASSPPGGGANEQFF	TGTGCCAGCAGCCCCCCAGGCGGGGGGGCCAATGAGCAGTTCTTC
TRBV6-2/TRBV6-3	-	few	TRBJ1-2	CASSYNGAGQSLRSGYTF	TGTGCCAGCAGTTACAACGGGGCAGGGCAGTCCCTACGGAGTGGCTACACCTTC
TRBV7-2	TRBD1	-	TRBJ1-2	CASSLFPFLRQGAYGYTF	TGTGCCAGCAGCTTGTTCCCCTTTCTTCGACAGGGGGCCTATGGCTACACCTTC
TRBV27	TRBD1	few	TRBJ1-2	CASSLKGASYGYTF	TGTGCCAGCAGTTTAAAGGGGGCGAGCTATGGCTACACCTTC
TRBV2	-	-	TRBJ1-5	CASTLGGLGQPQHF	TGTGCCAGTACTCTGGGGGGGCTCGGGCAGCCCCAGCATTTT
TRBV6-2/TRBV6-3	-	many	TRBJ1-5	CASRGQVNQPQHF	TGTGCCAGCAGAGGCCAGGTTAATCAGCCCCAGCATTTT
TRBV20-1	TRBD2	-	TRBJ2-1	CSAARTSGGEQFF	TGCAGTGCTGCCCGGACTAGCGGGGGTGAGCAGTTCTTC
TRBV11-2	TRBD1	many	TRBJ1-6	CASSLADRANSPLHF	TGTGCCAGCAGCCTAGCCGACAGGGCGAATTCACCCCTCCACTTT
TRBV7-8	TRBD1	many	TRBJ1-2	CASSFAGQPNYGYTF	TGTGCCAGCAGCTTCGCGGGACAGCCTAACTATGGCTACACCTTC
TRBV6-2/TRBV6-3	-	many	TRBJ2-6	CASSYSRGSGANVLTF	TGTGCCAGCAGTTACTCGAGGGGCTCTGGGGCCAACGTCCTGACTTTC
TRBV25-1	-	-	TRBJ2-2	CASTAREDTGKLFF	TGTGCCAGCACCGCCAGGGAGGACACCGGGAAGCTGTTTTTT
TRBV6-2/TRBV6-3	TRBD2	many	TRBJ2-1	CASSPHLAGLQFF	TGTGCCAGCAGTCCCCACTTAGCGGGGTTACAGTTCTTC
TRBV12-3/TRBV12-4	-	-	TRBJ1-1	CASRRNLGTEAFF	TGTGCCAGCAGGAGGAATCTCGGCACTGAAGCTTTCTTT
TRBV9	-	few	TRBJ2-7	CASSVGGYPYEQYF	TGTGCCAGCAGCGTAGGGGGTTACCCCTACGAGCAGTACTTC
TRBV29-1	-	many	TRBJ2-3	CSVEEEGSGTDTQYF	TGCAGCGTTGAAGAGGAGGGAAGTGGGACAGATACGCAGTATTTT
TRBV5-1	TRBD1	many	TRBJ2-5	CASSRNRDRQETQYF	TGCGCCAGCAGCCGCAACCGGGACAGACAAGAGACCCAGTACTTC
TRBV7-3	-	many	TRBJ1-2	CASSPQGSNYGYTF	TGTGCCAGCAGCCCACAGGGTTCTAACTATGGCTACACCTTC
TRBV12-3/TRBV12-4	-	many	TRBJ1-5	CASSEGNQPQHF	TGTGCCAGCAGCGAAGGCAATCAGCCCCAGCATTTT
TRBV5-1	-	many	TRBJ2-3	CASSPQASTVGDTQYF	TGCGCCAGCAGTCCCCAGGCCTCGACGGTCGGGGATACGCAGTATTTT
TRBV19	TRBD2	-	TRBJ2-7	CASSDPGGPGYEKYF	TGTGCCAGTAGTGATCCGGGGGGGCCTGGCTACGAGAAGTACTTC
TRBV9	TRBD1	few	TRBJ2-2	CASSVTGDREGTGELFF	TGTGCCAGCAGCGTAACCGGCGACAGGGAAGGCACCGGGGAGCTGTTTTTT
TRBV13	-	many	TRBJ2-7	CASSLGDEQYF	TGTGCCAGCAGCTTAGGAGACGAGCAGTACTTC
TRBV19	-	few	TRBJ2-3	CASSIWAGPSSTDTQYF	TGTGCCAGTAGTATTTGGGCAGGGCCTTCTAGCACAGATACGCAGTATTTT
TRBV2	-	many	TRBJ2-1	CASSDAADEQFF	TGTGCCAGCAGTGATGCCGCGGATGAGCAGTTCTTC
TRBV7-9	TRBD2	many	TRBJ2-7	CASSPWAGGGTSYEQYF	TGTGCCAGCAGCCCCTGGGCCGGGGGGGGGACCTCCTACGAGCAGTACTTC
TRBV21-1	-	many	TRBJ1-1	CALRGGCTEAFF	TGTGCCTTGAGAGGGGGGTGTACTGAAGCTTTCTTT
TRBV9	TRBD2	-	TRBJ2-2	CASSVAGGRTGELFF	TGTGCCAGCAGCGTAGCGGGGGGGCGTACCGGGGAGCTGTTTTTT
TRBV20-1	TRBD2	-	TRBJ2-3	CRPGGRIAGGPDTQYF	TGCAGGCCAGGGGGTAGAATAGCGGGGGGGCCGGATACGCAGTATTTT